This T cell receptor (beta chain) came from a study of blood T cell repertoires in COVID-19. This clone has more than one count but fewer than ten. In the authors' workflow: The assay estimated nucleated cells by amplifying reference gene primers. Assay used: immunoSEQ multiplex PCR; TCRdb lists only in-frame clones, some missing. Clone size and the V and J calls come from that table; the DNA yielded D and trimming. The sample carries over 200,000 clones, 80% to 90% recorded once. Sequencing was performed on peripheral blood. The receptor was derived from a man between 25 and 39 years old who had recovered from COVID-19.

CDR3 residues: CASSQDRRDSANYGYTF. The CDR3 DNA is TGTGCCAGCAGCCAAGATAGGCGGGACTCAGCTAACTATGGCTACACCTTC. The rearrangement links TRBV4-2 to TRBJ1-2, with a weak D call TRBD1 (5 bases). This CDR3 has 17 residues. V dropped 0 bases and J dropped 0 bases, with 14 bases sitting between them. CDR1 is LGHNA, CDR2 YNFKEQ, per germline.